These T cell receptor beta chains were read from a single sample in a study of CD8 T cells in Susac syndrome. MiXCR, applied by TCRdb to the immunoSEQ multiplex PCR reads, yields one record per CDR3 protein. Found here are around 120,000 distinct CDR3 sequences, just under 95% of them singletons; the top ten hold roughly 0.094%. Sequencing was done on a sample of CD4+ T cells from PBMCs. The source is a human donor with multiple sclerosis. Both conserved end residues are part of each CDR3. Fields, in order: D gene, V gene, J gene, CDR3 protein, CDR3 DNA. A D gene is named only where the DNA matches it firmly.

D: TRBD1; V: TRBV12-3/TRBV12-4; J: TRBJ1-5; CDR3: CASSRGTGGNNQPQHF; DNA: TGTGCCAGCAGCCGAGGGACAGGGGGCAACAATCAGCCCCAGCATTTT
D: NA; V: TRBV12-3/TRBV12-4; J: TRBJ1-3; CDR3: CASSRTDRNTIYF; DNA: TGTGCCAGCAGCCGGACAGACCGAAACACCATATATTTT
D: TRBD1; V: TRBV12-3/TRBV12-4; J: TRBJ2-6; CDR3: CASSITGAGANVLTF; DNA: TGTGCCAGCAGCATTACAGGGGCTGGGGCCAACGTCCTGACTTTC
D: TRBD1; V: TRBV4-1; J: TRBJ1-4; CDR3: CASSQEGTGREKLFF; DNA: TGCGCCAGCAGCCAAGAAGGGACAGGGAGGGAAAAACTGTTTTTT
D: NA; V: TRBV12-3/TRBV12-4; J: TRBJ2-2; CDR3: CASSFPPGTGELFF; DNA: TGTGCCAGCAGTTTCCCCCCCGGCACCGGGGAGCTGTTTTTT
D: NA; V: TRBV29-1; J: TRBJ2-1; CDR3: CSVDNPPTANEQFF; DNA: TGCAGCGTTGATAACCCCCCTACGGCGAATGAGCAGTTCTTC
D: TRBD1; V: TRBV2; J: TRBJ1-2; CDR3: CASSYRGSNYGYTF; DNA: TGTGCCAGCAGTTACAGGGGCTCTAACTATGGCTACACCTTC
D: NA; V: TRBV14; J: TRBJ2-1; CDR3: CASSQGVRVSEQFF; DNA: TGTGCCAGCAGCCAAGGGGTCCGGGTTTCTGAGCAGTTCTTC
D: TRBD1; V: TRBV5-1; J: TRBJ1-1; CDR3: CASSWGTGSSEAFF; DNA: TGCGCCAGCAGCTGGGGGACAGGGAGCTCTGAAGCTTTCTTT
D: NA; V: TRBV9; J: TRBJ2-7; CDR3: CASSVGLPSYEQYF; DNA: TGTGCCAGCAGCGTGGGGCTCCCCTCCTACGAGCAGTACTTC
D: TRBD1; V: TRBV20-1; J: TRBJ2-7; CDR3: CSAEDRAYEQYF; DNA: TGCAGTGCTGAGGACAGGGCCTACGAGCAGTACTTT
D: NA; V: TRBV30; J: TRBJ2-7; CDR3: CAWDTGRYYEQYF; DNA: TGTGCCTGGGATACAGGGAGGTACTACGAGCAGTACTTC
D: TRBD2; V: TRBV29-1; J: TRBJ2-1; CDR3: CSVVGLAGGPAYDEQFF; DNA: TGCAGCGTTGTGGGACTAGCGGGGGGGCCCGCATACGATGAGCAGTTCTTC
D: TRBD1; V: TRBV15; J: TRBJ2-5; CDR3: CATSRGQGRETQYF; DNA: TGTGCCACCAGCAGAGGACAGGGACGGGAGACCCAGTACTTC
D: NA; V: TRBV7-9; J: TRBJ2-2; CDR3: CASSLIGTRELFF; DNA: TGTGCCAGCAGCTTAATCGGGACCCGGGAGCTGTTTTTT
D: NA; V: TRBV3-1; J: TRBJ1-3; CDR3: CASSLDISGNTIYF; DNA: TGTGCCAGCAGCCTTGACATCTCTGGAAACACCATATATTTT
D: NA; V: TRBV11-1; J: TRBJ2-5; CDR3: CASSFTGNLQETQYF; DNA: TGTGCCAGCAGCTTCACGGGGAATCTCCAAGAGACCCAGTACTTC